Listed here are 17 T cell receptor beta chains from one sample, sequenced in a study of radiotherapy plus CTLA-4 blockade in lung cancer. Generated by immunoSEQ multiplex PCR, the TCRdb table keeps only in-frame clones and is missing some. This sample has about 49,000 clones, with roughly three quarters found just once. The sequenced sample was peripheral blood, obtained from a patient treated with radiotherapy plus ipilimumab. The origin of the receptors is a human donor with non-small cell lung cancer who had stable disease on radiotherapy plus ipilimumab.

The V call is TRBV27, the J call TRBJ1-3; no reliable D call. Germline V CDR1 and CDR2: MNHEY, SMNVEV (reference sequence). There are 14 residues in the CDR3. V was cut by 7 bases and J by 2 bases, with 12 bases left in between. The CDR3 coding sequence is TGTGCCAGCAAACAGAATAGCGCTGGAAACACCATATATTTT. Its translation: CASKQNSAGNTIYF.

This clone appeared a few times. The DNA of the CDR3 is TGTGCCAGTAGTATTCTGACAGGTCTGGCTTTCTTT. The encoded protein is CASSILTGLAFF. V usage is TRBV19 and J usage is TRBJ1-1; maybe TRBD1 (6 bases). Germline assignment: CDR1 LNHDA and CDR2 SQIVND (reference sequence). V gave up 3 bases and J gave up 11 bases, with 13 bases separating them. The CDR3 runs to 12 residues.

The chain is built from TRBV5-4 and TRBJ2-3, with 13 positions matching TRBD2. Germline V gene sequence: CDR1 SGHNT, CDR2 YYREEE (reference sequence). This CDR3 contains 17 residues. V gave up 4 bases and J gave up 2 bases; unmatched junction bases: 7. CDR3 DNA sequence: TGTGCCAGCAGCCCAGCGGGACTAGCGGGGAACACAGATACGCAGTATTTT. Translating gives CASSPAGLAGNTDTQYF.

Turning to this clone: Different DNA sequences within this sample yield the same CDR3. This chain joins TRBV29-1 and TRBJ2-2, with 10 bases identical to TRBD2. The CDR3 is 16 amino acids. V lost 5 bases to trimming and J lost 5 bases; unmatched junction nucleotides: 11. Germline V lookup: CDR1 SQVTM, CDR2 ANQGSEA. Here the CDR3 DNA reads TGCAGCGTTCTACAGCGGGGGGGCAGAGGGACCGGGGAGCTGTTTTTT. Encoded protein: CSVLQRGGRGTGELFF.

The chain employs TRBV5-1 and TRBJ1-1; 7 bases match TRBD1. CDR3 length: 15 residues. Germline V lookup: CDR1 SGHRS, CDR2 YFSETQ. Trimming cost V 4 bases and J 0 bases; bases outside gene matches: 6. CDR3 residues: CASSLTGYVNTEAFF. CDR3 nucleotide sequence: TGCGCCAGCAGCCTGACAGGGTACGTGAACACTGAAGCTTTCTTT.

The V call is TRBV21-1, the J call TRBJ1-1. TRBV21-1 is described as a pseudogene. This CDR3 contains 10 residues. The CDR3 loop reads CASSKTEAFF. The CDR3 nucleotides are TGTGCCAGCTCTAAGACTGAAGCTTTCTTT.

The chain uses TRBV28 and TRBJ2-7; 7 bases fit TRBD1. Germline values: CDR1 MDHEN, CDR2 SYDVKM. CDR3 length: 12 residues. After removal of 8 bases from V and 4 bases from J, the junction contained 5 bases not matched to a gene. This CDR3 reads CASGQVSYEQYF. CDR3 DNA: TGTGCCAGCGGACAGGTCTCTTACGAGCAGTACTTC. Filled out from reference TRBV28 and TRBJ2-7, the complete variable domain reads DVKVTQSSRYLVKRTGEKVFLECVQDMDHENMFWYRQDPGLGLRLIYFSYDVKMKEKGDIPEGYSVSREKKERFSLILESASTNQTSMYLCASGQVSYEQYFGPGTRLTVT.

This chain connects TRBV6-6 to TRBJ1-1; possible D gene TRBD1, 5 bases. This CDR3 spans 13 amino acids. V lost 6 bases and J lost 7, with 15 bases in between. Germline lookup yields CDR1 MNHNY and CDR2 SVGAGI (reference sequence). The CDR3 reads CASRPTVWSEAFF. CDR3 nucleotides: TGTGCCAGCAGGCCGACAGTGTGGAGTGAAGCTTTCTTT.

The chain employs TRBV5-1 and TRBJ1-6; a weak D match, TRBD1 (5 bases). Trimming removed 0 bases at V and 0 bases at J, with 16 bases between. This CDR3 contains 19 residues. CDR1 and CDR2 from the germline V gene are SGHRS and YFSETQ. CDR3 sequence reads: CASSLGAEEGSSYNSPLHF. The CDR3 DNA is TGCGCCAGCAGCTTGGGGGCGGAGGAGGGGAGCTCCTATAATTCACCCCTCCACTTT.

CDR3 region: CASSFSWAPGAGELFF. CDR3 nucleotide sequence: TGTGCCAGCAGCTTTTCTTGGGCGCCTGGAGCCGGGGAGCTGTTTTTT. The chain is built from TRBV5-8 and TRBJ2-2; D gene ambiguous. This CDR3 has 16 residues. With 2 bases removed from V and 6 bases from J, the gap between germline ends came to 17 bases. Per germline, CDR1 SGHTS and CDR2 YDEGEE.

This clone was seen only a few times. The chain uses TRBV5-6 and TRBJ1-1; no clear D. The CDR3 is 15 amino acids. Germline V lookup: CDR1 SGHDT, CDR2 YYEEEE. V shed 2 bases and J shed 1 base, with 12 bases lying between them. This chain's CDR3 is CASSFGSGRNTEAFF. CDR3 DNA: TGTGCCAGCAGCTTCGGAAGCGGAAGGAACACTGAAGCTTTCTTT.

This chain connects TRBV21-1 to TRBJ1-2. TRBV21-1 counts as a pseudogene. The CDR3 sequence is 14 residues long. Here the CDR3 reads CASSSYRRFTVNAF. Written as DNA, the CDR3 is TGTGCCAGCAGCTCGTACCGGCGATTTACTGTAAATGCCTTC.

The chain carries TRBV6-5 and TRBJ2-7, with D maybe TRBD1 (5 bases). This CDR3 has 14 residues. The germline CDR1 and CDR2 sequences are MNHEY and SVGAGI. V lost 6 bases to trimming and J lost 0 bases, with 12 bases between them. The CDR3 nucleotides read TGTGCCAGCAGGAGACAGCTCAGCTCCTACGAGCAGTACTTC. Encoded protein: CASRRQLSSYEQYF.

The chain joins TRBV7-9 to TRBJ1-1; D may be TRBD1 (5 bases). Per the germline V gene, CDR1 is SEHNR and CDR2 is FQNEAQ (reference sequence). V lost 1 base and J lost 4, with 10 bases in between. This CDR3 contains 14 residues. The CDR3 sequence: CASSLVWGSTEAFF. In nucleotides, the CDR3 is TGTGCCAGCAGCTTAGTCTGGGGGAGCACTGAAGCTTTCTTT.

This clone was recorded once. The chain combines TRBV7-7 with TRBJ2-6; D gene ambiguous. This CDR3 region has 16 residues. V lost 5 bases, J lost 0 bases, and 11 bases lay in between. Germline V gene sequence: CDR1 SSHAT, CDR2 FNYEAQ (reference sequence). For the CDR3, the DNA is TGTGCCAGCAGCCATTCGAGATTCTCTGGGGCCAACGTCCTGACTTTC. Its translation: CASSHSRFSGANVLTF.

The V gene is TRBV28, the J gene TRBJ1-4, with unresolved D. The V gene lost 7 bases and the J gene lost 0 bases, with 6 bases spanning the gap. This CDR3 comprises 13 residues. CDR1 is MDHEN and CDR2 is SYDVKM in the germline V gene. CDR3 in amino acids: CASKRATNEKLFF. Written as DNA, the CDR3 is TGTGCCAGCAAGAGAGCAACTAATGAAAAACTGTTTTTT.

With respect to this clone: In the same sample, other DNA sequences code for this CDR3. CDR3 region: CASKDGGGKGYTF. The CDR3 nucleotides are TGTGCCAGCAAGGATGGAGGAGGGAAAGGCTACACCTTC. The rearrangement links TRBV7-9 to TRBJ1-2; unclear D gene. Per germline, CDR1 SEHNR and CDR2 FQNEAQ (reference sequence). The V gene lost 7 bases and the J gene lost 8 bases, with 17 bases spanning the gap. The CDR3 has 13 residues.